These 21 T cell receptor beta chains came from one sample sequenced in a study of cytomegalovirus exposure and HLA in healthy donors. The PCR ran on 60 Vbeta and 13 Jbeta primers. Using immunoSEQ multiplex PCR, the repertoire was profiled, and TCRdb retains in-frame clones only, with some absent. The sample shows about 120,000 clones, roughly 80% of them seen only once. Specimen: PBMCs. These receptors were taken from a man in his late teens or twenties in good health and CMV-seropositive.

V usage is TRBV10-3 and J usage is TRBJ1-6; 9 bases are shared with TRBD1. J gave up 7 bases and V 1 base, and 2 bases lay outside the gene matches. Germline V gene lookup returns CDR1 ENHRY and CDR2 SYGVKD. CDR3 length: 15 residues. CDR3 region: CAISELDRGNSPLHF. The CDR3 DNA reads TGTGCCATCAGTGAGTTGGACAGGGGCAATTCACCCCTCCACTTT.

The rearrangement links TRBV2 to TRBJ2-5; a possible D gene is TRBD2 (6 bases). V lost 7 bases to trimming and J lost 4 bases, with 16 bases between them. The CDR3 runs to 14 residues. CDR1 SNHLY and CDR2 FYNNEI come from the germline V gene. The CDR3, as DNA: TGTGCCAGCAATTCTGAGACTAGTTCAGAGACCCAGTACTTC. Amino acid sequence: CASNSETSSETQYF.

The rearrangement joins TRBV5-1 to TRBJ1-6; D uncertain. Germline CDR1 and CDR2: SGHRS and YFSETQ. The CDR3 spans 15 residues. V lost 0 bases, J lost 8 bases, and 12 bases lay in between. The CDR3, as DNA: TGCGCCAGCAGCTTGGATACCGGTACGGATTCACCCCTCCACTTT. It yields the protein CASSLDTGTDSPLHF.

J is TRBJ1-1 and V is TRBV15, with D perhaps matching TRBD1 (5 bases). V was shortened by 0 bases and J by 5 bases, with 13 bases between the two germline ends. The CDR3 runs 15 residues. CDR1 is LNHNV and CDR2 is YYDKDF in the germline V gene (reference sequence). As DNA, the CDR3 is TGTGCCACCAGCAGAGAAGGGTCGGGGGGGACTGAAGCTTTCTTT. This sequence encodes CATSREGSGGTEAFF.

The table lists this clone with a few counts. This chain links TRBV28 with TRBJ2-7, with 7 nucleotides matching TRBD1. The CDR3 covers 14 residues. V was clipped by 3 bases and J by 4 bases; unmatched bases: 6. Germline V gene data show CDR1 as MDHEN and CDR2 as SYDVKM. This CDR3 reads CASSFWTGGYEQYF. The CDR3 coding sequence is TGTGCCAGCAGTTTTTGGACAGGTGGTTACGAGCAGTACTTC.

The chain recombines TRBV9 with TRBJ2-2; TRBD1 is a possible D gene (5 bases). Germline V gene data show CDR1 as SGDLS and CDR2 as YYNGEE. Trimming removed 4 bases at V and 1 base at J, with 8 bases between. The CDR3 is made up of 14 amino acids. CDR3 amino acids: CASSPGQNTGELFF. DNA of the CDR3: TGTGCCAGCAGCCCCGGACAGAACACCGGGGAGCTGTTTTTT. Looking up the rest from reference TRBV9 and TRBJ2-2 gives the full variable domain: DSGVTQTPKHLITATGQRVTLRCSPRSGDLSVYWYQQSLDQGLQFLIQYYNGEERAKGNILERFSAQQFPDLHSELNLSSLELGDSALYFCASSPGQNTGELFFGEGSRLTVL.

This clone was found once. The rearrangement joins TRBV5-1 to TRBJ2-1, with TRBD1 identical over 8 bases. Per germline, CDR1 SGHRS and CDR2 YFSETQ. The CDR3 has 16 amino acids. J was trimmed by 5 bases and V by 1 base; bases with no gene match: 8. In DNA form, the CDR3 reads TGCGCCAGCAGCTTGAGGGTAGGACAGGGAGACAATGAGCAGTTCTTC. Amino acid sequence: CASSLRVGQGDNEQFF.

This clone was counted once. The chain is built from TRBV19 and TRBJ2-5; 11 bases match TRBD2. Germline assignment: CDR1 LNHDA and CDR2 SQIVND (reference sequence). Trimming cost V 5 bases and J 5 bases; bases outside gene matches: 7. The CDR3 covers 15 residues. The DNA of the CDR3 is TGTGCCAGTAGTGGTATAGCGGGGGGGCCGGAGACCCAGTACTTC. Translation: CASSGIAGGPETQYF.

The chain joins TRBV4-1 to TRBJ1-1, with 9 bases identical to TRBD1. The germline CDR1 and CDR2 sequences are MGHRA and YSYEKL. This CDR3 comprises 16 residues. V shed 3 bases and J 1 base; nucleotides not matched to a gene: 6. Here the CDR3 reads CASSHRDRDPNTEAFF. For the CDR3, the DNA is TGCGCCAGCAGCCACCGGGACAGGGATCCGAACACTGAAGCTTTCTTT.

V is TRBV5-4 and J is TRBJ2-1; TRBD1 matches 7 bases. V lost 6 bases, J lost 4 bases, and 7 bases stayed unmatched. This CDR3 region has 14 residues. Per germline, CDR1 SGHNT and CDR2 YYREEE (reference sequence). The CDR3 reads CASTTADRYNEQFF. The CDR3 nucleotides read TGTGCCAGCACCACCGCGGACAGGTACAATGAGCAGTTCTTC. Supplemented by reference TRBV5-4 and TRBJ2-1, the full variable domain reads ETGVTQSPTHLIKTRGQQVTLRCSSQSGHNTVSWYQQALGQGPQFIFQYYREEENGRGNFPPRFSGLQFPNYSSELNVNALELDDSALYLCASTTADRYNEQFFGPGTRLTVL.

This chain connects TRBV11-2 to TRBJ1-2; D might be TRBD1 (6 bases). Trimming removed 4 bases from V and 4 bases from J, with 16 bases in between. The CDR3 covers 15 residues. The germline gives CDR1 SGHAT, CDR2 FQNNGV. The CDR3 sequence is CASSYTTGRAYGYTF. The CDR3, as DNA: TGTGCCAGCAGCTACACGACAGGAAGGGCCTATGGCTACACCTTC.

The CDR3 loop reads CASSMRVGQAYSYEQYF. In DNA form, the CDR3 reads TGTGCCAGTAGTATGCGGGTCGGCCAAGCCTATTCCTACGAGCAGTACTTC. This rearrangement joins TRBV19 to TRBJ2-7, with D possibly being TRBD2 (5 bases). This CDR3 spans 17 amino acids. V lost 3 bases to trimming and J lost 1 base, with 19 bases between them. Germline V gene data show CDR1 as LNHDA and CDR2 as SQIVND (reference sequence).

The V gene is TRBV18, the J gene TRBJ2-5; a possible D gene is TRBD1 (5 bases). CDR3 length: 14 amino acids. Germline V gene data show CDR1 as KGHSH and CDR2 as LQKENI. V was shortened by 2 bases and J by 0 bases, with 7 bases between the two germline ends. The CDR3 DNA is TGTGCCAGCTCACCAAAGACAGACCAAGAGACCCAGTACTTC. Protein sequence: CASSPKTDQETQYF.

V gene TRBV29-1 combines with J gene TRBJ1-1; D may be TRBD1 (6 bases). Between the trimmed V and J ends, which lost 6 bases and 1 base, there was a span of 9 bases. There are 12 residues in the CDR3. Germline loops: CDR1 SQVTM, CDR2 ANQGSEA. The CDR3: CSVQQGNTEAFF. Written as DNA, the CDR3 is TGCAGCGTCCAACAGGGGAACACTGAAGCTTTCTTT.

The chain carries TRBV10-3 and TRBJ1-2, with 8 nucleotides matching TRBD1. CDR1 is ENHRY, CDR2 SYGVKD, per germline. Losses at the gene ends were 4 bases for V and 5 bases for J; bases not matched to a gene: 6. The CDR3 has 14 residues. For the CDR3, the DNA is TGTGCCATCAGTGGAGGACAGGGAGAGTATGGCTACACCTTC. It specifies CAISGGQGEYGYTF.

The gene calls are TRBV10-3 and TRBJ2-2; TRBD1 matches 7 bases. Germline V gives CDR1 ENHRY, CDR2 SYGVKD. The CDR3 has 13 residues. The trim removed 9 bases at V and 6 bases at J, leaving 7 bases unmatched. CDR3 bases: TGTGCCATGGGGGACAGCGATGCCGGGGAGCTGTTTTTT. This gives the protein CAMGDSDAGELFF.

V is TRBV5-1 and J is TRBJ1-6, with D perhaps TRBD1 (5 bases). Trimming shortened V by 1 base and J by 4 bases, and 12 bases separated the two germline ends. CDR1 SGHRS and CDR2 YFSETQ come from the germline V gene. The CDR3 loop spans 16 amino acids. Here the CDR3 reads CASSLLGGDYNSPLHF. As DNA, the CDR3 is TGCGCCAGCAGCTTGTTGGGGGGGGATTATAATTCACCCCTCCACTTT. Together with reference TRBV5-1 and TRBJ1-6, the CDR3 gives the full variable domain: KAGVTQTPRYLIKTRGQQVTLSCSPISGHRSVSWYQQTPGQGLQFLFEYFSETQRNKGNFPGRFSGRQFSNSRSEMNVSTLELGDSALYLCASSLLGGDYNSPLHFGNGTRLTVT.

The V call is TRBV19, the J call TRBJ2-1; D possibly corresponds to TRBD1 (5 bases). Germline V gene sequence: CDR1 LNHDA, CDR2 SQIVND (reference sequence). CDR3 length equals 15 residues. Deletions cut 5 bases from V and 0 bases from J, with 11 bases between. CDR3 residues: CASSQTGDSYNEQFF. The CDR3, as DNA: TGTGCCAGTAGTCAAACAGGAGACTCCTACAATGAGCAGTTCTTC.

The chain combines TRBV11-1 with TRBJ2-7, with TRBD1 matching over 11 bases. The CDR3 consists of 15 residues. Trimming removed 3 bases from V and 4 bases from J; junction bases left unmatched: 5. Germline V lookup: CDR1 SGHAT, CDR2 FQDESV (reference sequence). In DNA form, the CDR3 reads TGTGCCAGCAGCTTCTCCGGGACAGGGGGGTACGAGCAGTACTTC. Its protein is CASSFSGTGGYEQYF.

The V gene is TRBV28, the J gene TRBJ2-5; TRBD2 might be the D (6 bases). Germline V gene lookup returns CDR1 MDHEN and CDR2 SYDVKM. The CDR3 loop spans 14 amino acids. The V gene lost 2 bases and the J gene lost 4 bases, with 11 bases spanning the gap. CDR3 loop: CASSLRSGGETQYF. CDR3 DNA: TGTGCCAGCAGTTTACGGTCCGGGGGAGAGACCCAGTACTTC.

The V call is TRBV6-5, the J call TRBJ1-2; D remains unclear. CDR3 length: 13 amino acids. Germline V lookup: CDR1 MNHEY, CDR2 SVGAGI. V dropped 2 bases and J dropped 4 bases, with 8 bases sitting between them. CDR3 in amino acids: CASSYGSPYGYTF. CDR3 nucleotides: TGTGCCAGCAGTTACGGGAGTCCCTATGGCTACACCTTC.